The next 14 T cell receptor beta chains were all read from a single sample in a study of healthy donors' naive CD4 and CD8 T cells. Starting from 500 ng of total RNA, TCR libraries were made with linear amplification. TCRdb re-called the reads through MiXCR, storing one row per CDR3 protein. The sample yields roughly 200,000 distinct CDR3 sequences, around 80% seen once. The material sequenced was naive CD4+ and CD8+ T cells sorted from blood, pooled from several donors. Every receptor here comes from a pool of human donors in good health; the sample pools cells from several healthy donors.

The genes are TRBV29-1 and TRBJ1-2, with D maybe TRBD1 (6 bases). The CDR3 spans 11 residues. Germline assignment: CDR1 SQVTM and CDR2 ANQGSEA. Trimming pared 4 bases from V and 8 bases from J, leaving 11 bases between. The CDR3 DNA reads as TGCAGCGTTGCGACAGGTCAAGGCTACACCTTC. Its protein product is CSVATGQGYTF.

The chain uses TRBV11-2 and TRBJ2-3; D is ambiguous. Germline loops: CDR1 SGHAT, CDR2 FQNNGV. Trimming cost V 2 bases and J 4 bases, with 16 bases left between them. The length of the CDR3 is 16 residues. The CDR3 nucleotides are TGTGCCAGCAGCTTACAGGAGACAACTGGCGCAGATACGCAGTATTTT. This codes for CASSLQETTGADTQYF.

The V gene is TRBV6-5, the J gene TRBJ2-7, with D perhaps matching TRBD1 (6 bases). There are 15 residues in the CDR3. V lost 0 bases to trimming and J lost 6 bases, with 15 bases between them. The V gene's germline CDR1 is MNHEY and CDR2 SVGAGI. This CDR3 reads CASSYSFTGMSEQYF. In DNA, the CDR3 is TGTGCCAGCAGTTACTCATTTACAGGGATGAGCGAGCAGTACTTC.

The J gene is TRBJ1-1, the V gene TRBV29-1; D may be TRBD1 (6 bases). Trimming removed 3 bases at V and 0 bases at J, with 11 bases between. Germline assignment: CDR1 SQVTM and CDR2 ANQGSEA. The CDR3 is made up of 14 amino acids. The CDR3 sequence: CSVDRGLMNTEAFF. CDR3 coding DNA: TGCAGCGTTGACAGGGGACTCATGAACACTGAAGCTTTCTTT.

The J gene is TRBJ1-1, the V gene TRBV13; 8 bases are shared with TRBD1. Trimming removed 5 bases from V and 12 bases from J; junction bases left unmatched: 11. Germline CDR1 reads PRHDT; CDR2 reads FYEKMQ (reference sequence). This CDR3 contains 13 residues. CDR3 bases: TGTGCCAGCAGCATAATCACGACAGGGGAAACTTTCTTT. It translates to CASSIITTGETFF.

The rearrangement links TRBV29-1 to TRBJ2-1; 8 bases align to TRBD2. J was trimmed by 0 bases and V by 4 bases; bases with no gene match: 14. The germline V gene has CDR1 SQVTM and CDR2 ANQGSEA. There are 18 residues in the CDR3. The CDR3: CSVGSLAGWTSSYNEQFF. DNA of the CDR3: TGCAGCGTTGGGTCCCTAGCGGGCTGGACCAGCTCCTACAATGAGCAGTTCTTC.

The rearrangement joins TRBV6-6 to TRBJ2-1, with D possibly TRBD2 on 5 matching bases. Germline CDR1 and CDR2: MNHNY and SVGAGI (reference sequence). The CDR3 contains 11 residues. V lost 6 bases and J lost 8, with 8 bases in between. CDR3 amino acids: CASRTRDEQFF. The CDR3 DNA reads as TGTGCCAGCAGAACTAGGGATGAGCAGTTCTTC.

V usage is TRBV25-1 and J usage is TRBJ2-7, with 7 bases matching TRBD2. CDR3 length: 13 residues. The J segment lost 8 bases and the V segment lost 3 bases, leaving 7 bases of the junction unmatched. Germline V gene lookup returns CDR1 MGHDK and CDR2 SYGVNS. As DNA, the CDR3 is TGTGCCAGCAGTGATGTGGGGACTAAGAAGCAGTACTTC. It translates to CASSDVGTKKQYF.

The CDR3 is CASSSVGRETEAFF. For the CDR3, the DNA is TGTGCCAGCAGCTCGGTAGGAAGGGAGACTGAAGCTTTCTTT. The chain joins TRBV5-5 to TRBJ1-1; unclear D gene. Germline V gene sequence: CDR1 SGHKS, CDR2 YYEKEE (reference sequence). Trimming shortened V by 3 bases and J by 5 bases, and 14 bases separated the two germline ends. CDR3 length: 14 amino acids.

The chain couples TRBV20-1 to TRBJ1-1; D is unclear. Germline V gene lookup returns CDR1 DFQATT and CDR2 SNEGSKA (reference sequence). V lost 1 base, J lost 0 bases, and 9 bases lay in between. The CDR3 runs to 14 residues. For the CDR3, the DNA is TGCAGTGCTAGAGGGACTCTGCTGAACACTGAAGCTTTCTTT. This gives the protein CSARGTLLNTEAFF.

The V call is TRBV7-3, the J call TRBJ2-1; TRBD2 aligns across 10 bases. CDR1 and CDR2 (germline): SGHTA, FQGTGA. V lost 5 bases to trimming and J lost 4 bases; unmatched junction nucleotides: 5. There are 15 residues in the CDR3. The CDR3 DNA reads TGTGCCAGCAGCGCTGGACTAGCGGATTACAATGAGCAGTTCTTC. This gives the protein CASSAGLADYNEQFF.

This clonotype was picked up one time. The chain has TRBV6-5 and TRBJ2-3, with 13 nucleotides matching TRBD2. The V segment lost 2 bases and the J segment 1 base; nucleotides outside the gene matches: 3. CDR1 is MNHEY, CDR2 SVGAGI, per germline. The CDR3 extends over 17 amino acids. CDR3 loop: CASSYGLAGDGTDTQYF. The CDR3 bases are TGTGCCAGCAGTTACGGACTAGCGGGAGATGGCACAGATACGCAGTATTTT.

The chain carries TRBV30 and TRBJ1-2, with D uncertain. The CDR3 extends over 12 amino acids. Deletions cut 2 bases from V and 4 bases from J, with 8 bases between. From germline, CDR1 is GTSNPN and CDR2 SVGIG (reference sequence). In DNA, the CDR3 is TGTGCCTGGAGTCTCCTTACCTATGGCTACACCTTC. Amino acid sequence: CAWSLLTYGYTF.

The genes are TRBV7-8 and TRBJ2-3; D ambiguous. V gave up 5 bases and J gave up 7 bases, with 7 bases separating them. Germline CDR1 is SGHVS and CDR2 is FQNEAQ. CDR3 size: 11 residues. CDR3: CASSPLNTQYF. The CDR3 coding sequence is TGTGCCAGCAGCCCCTTGAATACGCAGTATTTT. Full variable domain (rest looked up from reference TRBV7-8 and TRBJ2-3): GAGVSQSPRYKVAKRGQDVALRCDPISGHVSLFWYQQALGQGPEFLTYFQNEAQLDKSGLPSDRFFAERPEGSVSTLKIQRTQQEDSAVYLCASSPLNTQYFGPGTRLTVL.